This T cell receptor beta chain was documented in a study of blood T cell repertoires in COVID-19. Clones were sequenced by immunoSEQ multiplex PCR, and TCRdb holds only the in-frame ones, with some missing. The table lists approximately 140,000 clones, 70% to 90% of them singletons. This CDR3 has 16 residues. The V gene's germline CDR1 is ENHRY and CDR2 SYGVKD. Trimming stripped 4 bases from V and 5 bases from J, with 15 bases between. The sequence was collected from a woman in her 50s with acute COVID-19. The rearrangement uses TRBV10-3 and TRBJ1-6; TRBD1 is a possible D gene (6 bases). The source material was PBMCs or T cells enriched from blood (not recorded which). The CDR3 here is CAISGAGDVDNSPLHF. The CDR3 bases are TGTGCCATCAGTGGGGCAGGGGATGTGGATAATTCACCCCTCCACTTT.